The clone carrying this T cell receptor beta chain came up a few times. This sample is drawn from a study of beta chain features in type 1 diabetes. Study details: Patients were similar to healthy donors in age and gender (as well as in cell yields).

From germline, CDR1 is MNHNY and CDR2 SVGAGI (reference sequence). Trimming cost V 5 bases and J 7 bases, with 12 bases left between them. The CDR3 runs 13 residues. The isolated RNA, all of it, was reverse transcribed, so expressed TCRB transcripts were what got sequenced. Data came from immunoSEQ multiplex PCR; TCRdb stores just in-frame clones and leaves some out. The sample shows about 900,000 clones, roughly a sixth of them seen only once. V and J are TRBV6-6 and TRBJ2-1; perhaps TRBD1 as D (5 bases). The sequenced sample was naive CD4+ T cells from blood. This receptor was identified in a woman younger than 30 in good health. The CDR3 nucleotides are TGTGCCAGCAGTCCTAGACAGTTGAATGAGCAGTTCTTC. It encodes CASSPRQLNEQFF.